This TCR beta chain was sequenced for a study of blood T cell repertoires in COVID-19. Background on the study: Specimens from acute and convalescent COVID-19 originated in the United States, Italy and Spain. T cells, B-cell-depleted T cells, or PBMCs provided the cDNA or gDNA that served as material.

With 1 base clipped from V and 1 base from J, the junction kept 4 bases outside the gene matches. In germline, CDR1 is LGHDT, CDR2 YNNKEL (reference sequence). The CDR3 extends over 16 amino acids. Original processing methods: Nucleated cell number was recorded as an estimate derived from reference gene primer amplification. Measured with immunoSEQ multiplex PCR; TCRdb has only the in-frame clones, and not every one. That table gives V, J and clone size, and the DNA gave D and trimming. The data show around 170,000 clones, with roughly 70% seen just once and about 3% held by the top ten. Material for sequencing was peripheral blood. This chain links TRBV3-1 (or the pseudogene TRBV3-2) with TRBJ2-1; 7 bases are a match to TRBD1. This sequence was found in an elderly woman with acute or convalescent COVID-19. In DNA form, the CDR3 reads TGTGCCAGCAGCCAAGGGGACAGCCCGTCCTACAATGAGCAGTTCTTC. Translated: CASSQGDSPSYNEQFF.